This T cell receptor beta chain derives from a study of PD-L1 blockade in urothelial cancer. Overall study findings and caveats: Tumor-associated clones in blood expanded more at 3 weeks in durable-benefit patients.

Time point meaning: pretreatment peripheral blood. Metastatic or locally advanced urothelial carcinoma was present in the patients. With 0 bases clipped from V and 0 bases from J, the junction kept 9 bases outside the gene matches. Germline CDR1 SGHKS, CDR2 YYEKEE (reference sequence). CDR3 length equals 18 residues. The templates were synthetic TCR analogs, and they were spiked into each PCR. This table comes from immunoSEQ multiplex PCR, and its TCRdb copy is limited to in-frame clones, with some not included. The repertoire consists of fewer than 40,000 clones, with 90% to 95% occurring once and the leading ten covering roughly 12%. In regard to this clone: Its antigen is currently unknown.

The chain uses TRBV5-5 and TRBJ2-1; 7 bases are a match to TRBD2. Sequenced material: PBMCs, taken around atezolizumab (anti-PD-L1) treatment. The source is an older woman with urothelial cancer. The CDR3 loop reads CASSLASGTLYSYNEQFF. The CDR3 DNA reads TGTGCCAGCAGCTTGGCGAGCGGGACCTTATACTCCTACAATGAGCAGTTCTTC.